This T cell receptor (beta chain) was captured by sequencing in a study of T cells after yellow fever vaccination. With regard to this clonotype: Its specificity is unknown.

Notes on the study in general: Peak timing came faster in the weaker secondary response, day 5 versus 15.

The germline CDR1 and CDR2 sequences are SGHTA and FQGNSA. V was clipped by 4 bases and J by 7 bases; unmatched bases: 15. The length of the CDR3 is 16 residues. TCRdb independently ran MiXCR on the 5' RACE reads; one entry per CDR3 protein. The sample records fewer than 450,000 distinct CDR3 sequences, approximately 4% being singletons. The source was PBMCs, collected 5 days after the yellow fever booster vaccination. This receptor was obtained from a man aged 18-30 years who received the YFV17D yellow fever vaccine. V gene TRBV7-2 combines with J gene TRBJ2-5; TRBD2 agrees at 7 bases. CDR3 loop: CASSSSPAGSTRTQYF. As DNA, the CDR3 is TGTGCCAGCAGCTCATCTCCAGCGGGGAGTACTAGGACCCAGTACTTC.